There are many counts of the clone carrying this TCR beta chain. Its antigen is not identified. The TCR alpha and TCR beta cDNA libraries, bearing sample barcodes and UMIs, were generated by 5'RACE using constant-segment primers. TCRdb independently ran MiXCR on the 5' RACE reads; one entry per CDR3 protein. Among roughly 110,000 distinct CDR3 sequences listed, over 15% were seen once. This specimen comes from a study of T-cell memory formation after mild COVID-19. At the level of the study: TCR clusters showed largely donor specificity. General study results and limits: CM and EM subsets held most contracting CD4+ clones; EMRA held CD8+ ones.

V dropped 1 base and J dropped 6 bases, with 11 bases sitting between them. The CDR3 totals 14 residues. Germline V lookup: CDR1 SGHVS, CDR2 FNYEAQ. The genes are TRBV7-6 and TRBJ2-3; D unresolved. Source material: PBMCs or a T cell subset sorted from them (not recorded which). This TCR was recovered from an adult woman who had mild COVID-19 (a few samples of this study predate the infection). Cell type and time point are not known. CDR3 nucleotides: TGTGCCAGCAGCTTAGAGGTCTCAGACGATACGCAGTATTTT. It is translated as CASSLEVSDDTQYF.